This note documents a single T cell receptor (beta chain) sequence. Unique molecular identifiers featured in how the TCRbeta library was prepared. TCRdb used MiXCR to reprocess the PCR reads, holding one entry per CDR3 protein. This sample carries about 130,000 distinct CDR3 sequences, around a tenth of them seen once, and the ten largest clones take less than 25%. This entry belongs to a study of T-cell reconstitution after alpha-beta-depleted transplantation in children. The sample consisted of PBMCs, mostly from graft donor cells, taken 180 days after TCRalphabeta/CD19-depleted stem cell transplant. The clonotype comes from a girl in the first two years of life who had a stem cell transplant for combined immunodeficiency, so the T cells may come from the graft donor.

The CDR3 bases are TGTGCCAGCAGCGTAGAAGGGGGCGAGACCCAGTACTTC. Its protein is CASSVEGGETQYF. V is TRBV9 and J is TRBJ2-5, with 7 bases fitting TRBD1. From germline, CDR1 is SGDLS and CDR2 YYNGEE. The CDR3 is 13 amino acids. Germline trimming cut 0 bases from V and 5 bases from J; bases unmatched to any gene: 1.